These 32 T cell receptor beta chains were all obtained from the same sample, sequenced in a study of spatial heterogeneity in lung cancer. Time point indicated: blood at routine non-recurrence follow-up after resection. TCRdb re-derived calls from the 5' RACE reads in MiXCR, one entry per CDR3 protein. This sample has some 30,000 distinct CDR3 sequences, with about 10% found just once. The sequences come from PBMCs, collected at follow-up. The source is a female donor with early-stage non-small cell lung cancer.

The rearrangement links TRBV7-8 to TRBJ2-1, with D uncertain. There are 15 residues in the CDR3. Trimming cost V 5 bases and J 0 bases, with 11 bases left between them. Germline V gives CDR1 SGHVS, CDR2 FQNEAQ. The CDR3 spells CASSRVLPSYNEQFF. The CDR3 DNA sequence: TGTGCCAGCAGCCGAGTCCTACCCTCCTACAATGAGCAGTTCTTC.

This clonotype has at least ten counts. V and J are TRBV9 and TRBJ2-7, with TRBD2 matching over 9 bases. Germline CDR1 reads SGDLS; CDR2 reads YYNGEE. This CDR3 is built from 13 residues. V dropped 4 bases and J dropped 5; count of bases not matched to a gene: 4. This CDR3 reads CASSYGLANEQYF. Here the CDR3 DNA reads TGTGCCAGCAGCTACGGACTAGCGAACGAGCAGTACTTC.

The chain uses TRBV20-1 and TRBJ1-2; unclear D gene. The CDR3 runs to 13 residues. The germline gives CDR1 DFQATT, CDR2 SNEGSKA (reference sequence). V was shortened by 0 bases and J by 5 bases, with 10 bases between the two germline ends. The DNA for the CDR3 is TGCAGTGCTAGAGATCCACAGCTTTATGGCTACACCTTC. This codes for CSARDPQLYGYTF.

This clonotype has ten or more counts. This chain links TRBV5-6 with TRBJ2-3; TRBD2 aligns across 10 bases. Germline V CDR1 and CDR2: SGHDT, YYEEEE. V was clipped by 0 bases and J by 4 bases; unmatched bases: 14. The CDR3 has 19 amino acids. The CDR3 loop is CASSLVSFERGGRADTQYF. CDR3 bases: TGTGCCAGCAGCTTGGTTAGTTTCGAGCGGGGGGGCCGCGCAGATACGCAGTATTTT.

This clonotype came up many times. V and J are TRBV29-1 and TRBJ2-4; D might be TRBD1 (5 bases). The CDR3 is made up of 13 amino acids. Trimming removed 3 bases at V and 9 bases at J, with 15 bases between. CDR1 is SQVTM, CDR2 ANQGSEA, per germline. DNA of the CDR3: TGCAGCGTTGAGACACAGGCCGCAAGCATTCAGTACTTC. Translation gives CSVETQAASIQYF.

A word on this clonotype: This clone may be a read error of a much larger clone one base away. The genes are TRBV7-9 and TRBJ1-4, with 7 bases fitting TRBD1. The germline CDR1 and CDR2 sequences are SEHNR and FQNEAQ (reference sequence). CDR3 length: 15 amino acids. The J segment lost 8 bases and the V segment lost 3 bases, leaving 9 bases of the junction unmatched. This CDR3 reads CASSLGQSISEKLFF. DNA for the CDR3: TGTGCCAGCAGCTTGGGACAGAGTATTAGCGAAAAACTGTTTTTT.

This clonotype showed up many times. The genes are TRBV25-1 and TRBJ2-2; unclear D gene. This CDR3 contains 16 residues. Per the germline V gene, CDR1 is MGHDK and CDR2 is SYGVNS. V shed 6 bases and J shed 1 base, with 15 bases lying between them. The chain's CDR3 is CASSPVGQMNTGELFF. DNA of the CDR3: TGTGCCAGCAGCCCCGTCGGGCAGATGAACACCGGGGAGCTGTTTTTT.

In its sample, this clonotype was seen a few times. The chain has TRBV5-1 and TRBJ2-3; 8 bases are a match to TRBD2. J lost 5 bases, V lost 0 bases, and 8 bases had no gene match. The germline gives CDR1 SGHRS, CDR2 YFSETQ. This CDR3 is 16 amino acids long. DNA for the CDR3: TGCGCCAGCAGCTTGGTAACGGGGGGGCGTGGAGATACGCAGTATTTT. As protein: CASSLVTGGRGDTQYF.

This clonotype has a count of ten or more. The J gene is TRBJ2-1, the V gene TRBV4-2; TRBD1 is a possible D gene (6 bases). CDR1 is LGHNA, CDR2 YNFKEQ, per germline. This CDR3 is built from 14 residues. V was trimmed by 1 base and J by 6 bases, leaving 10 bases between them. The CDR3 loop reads CASSQGGGGNEQFF. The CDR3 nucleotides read TGTGCCAGCAGCCAAGGAGGGGGTGGCAATGAGCAGTTCTTC.

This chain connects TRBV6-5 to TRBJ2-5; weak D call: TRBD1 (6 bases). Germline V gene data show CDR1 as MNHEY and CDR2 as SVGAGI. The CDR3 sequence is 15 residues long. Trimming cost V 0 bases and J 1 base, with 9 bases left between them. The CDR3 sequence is CASSYSLDSQETQYF. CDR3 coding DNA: TGTGCCAGCAGTTACTCTCTGGACAGCCAAGAGACCCAGTACTTC.

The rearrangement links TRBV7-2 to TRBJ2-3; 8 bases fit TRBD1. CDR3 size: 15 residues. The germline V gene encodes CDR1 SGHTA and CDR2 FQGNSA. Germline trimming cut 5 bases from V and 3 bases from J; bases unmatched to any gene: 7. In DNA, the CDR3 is TGTGCCAGCAGCCCTAACAGGGGGATGACAGATACGCAGTATTTT. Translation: CASSPNRGMTDTQYF.

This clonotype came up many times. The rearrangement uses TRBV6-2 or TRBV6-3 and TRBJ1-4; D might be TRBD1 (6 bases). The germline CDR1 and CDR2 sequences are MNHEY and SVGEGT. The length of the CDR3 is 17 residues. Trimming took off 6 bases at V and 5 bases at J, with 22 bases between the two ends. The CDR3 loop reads CASSHREGFKLNEKLFF. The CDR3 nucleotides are TGTGCCAGCAGCCACAGGGAGGGGTTCAAGTTAAATGAAAAACTGTTTTTT.

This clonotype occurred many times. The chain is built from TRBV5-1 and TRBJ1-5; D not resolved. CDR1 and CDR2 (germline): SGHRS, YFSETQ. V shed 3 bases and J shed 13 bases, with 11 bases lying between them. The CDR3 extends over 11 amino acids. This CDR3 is CASSYPWGQHF. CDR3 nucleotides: TGCGCCAGCAGCTACCCGTGGGGTCAGCATTTT.

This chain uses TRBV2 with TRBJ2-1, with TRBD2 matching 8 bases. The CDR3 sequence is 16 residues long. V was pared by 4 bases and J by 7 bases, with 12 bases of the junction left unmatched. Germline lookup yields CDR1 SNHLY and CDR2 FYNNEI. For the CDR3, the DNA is TGTGCCAGCAGTGGTCTCACGGGGGGGCCGTATAATGAGCAGTTCTTC. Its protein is CASSGLTGGPYNEQFF.

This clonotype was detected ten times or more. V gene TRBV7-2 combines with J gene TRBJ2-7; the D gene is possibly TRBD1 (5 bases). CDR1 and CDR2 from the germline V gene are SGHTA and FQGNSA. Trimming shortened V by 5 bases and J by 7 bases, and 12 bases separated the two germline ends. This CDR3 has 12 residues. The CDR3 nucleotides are TGTGCCAGCAGCCCCCTCCAGGGTGAGCAGTACTTC. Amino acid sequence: CASSPLQGEQYF.

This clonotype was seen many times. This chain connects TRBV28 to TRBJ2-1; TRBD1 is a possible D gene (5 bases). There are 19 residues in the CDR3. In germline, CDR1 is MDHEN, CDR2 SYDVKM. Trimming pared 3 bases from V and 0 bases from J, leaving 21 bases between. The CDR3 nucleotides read TGTGCCAGCAGTTTTCTGTATCTGTGGGGCCGTAGCTCCTACAATGAGCAGTTCTTC. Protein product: CASSFLYLWGRSSYNEQFF.

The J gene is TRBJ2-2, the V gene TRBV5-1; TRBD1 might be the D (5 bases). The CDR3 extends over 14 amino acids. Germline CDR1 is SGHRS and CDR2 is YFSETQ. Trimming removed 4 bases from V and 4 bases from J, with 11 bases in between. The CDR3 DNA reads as TGCGCCAGCAGCCTCCAGGGTTCCACCGGGGAGCTGTTTTTT. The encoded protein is CASSLQGSTGELFF.

The CDR3 is CSESGRAGTEAFF. Here the CDR3 DNA reads TGCAGTGAATCGGGACGGGCGGGCACTGAAGCTTTCTTT. This chain links TRBV20-1 with TRBJ1-1; a possible D gene is TRBD1 (5 bases). CDR1 and CDR2 from the germline V gene are DFQATT and SNEGSKA (reference sequence). CDR3 length equals 13 residues. V was shortened by 7 bases and J by 4 bases, with 16 bases between the two germline ends.

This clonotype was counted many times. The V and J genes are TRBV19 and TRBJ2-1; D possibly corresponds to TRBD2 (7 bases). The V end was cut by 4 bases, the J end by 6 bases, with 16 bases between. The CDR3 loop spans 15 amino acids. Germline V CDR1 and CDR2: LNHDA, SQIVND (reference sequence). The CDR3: CASSNRQGRVNEQFF. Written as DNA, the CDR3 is TGTGCCAGTAGTAATAGGCAGGGGAGGGTCAATGAGCAGTTCTTC.

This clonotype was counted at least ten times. CDR3 nucleotides: TGTGCCAGCAGGCTACCTTCTAGCGGGGGGATTAGCACAGATACGCAGTATTTT. Protein: CASRLPSSGGISTDTQYF. V and J are TRBV28 and TRBJ2-3, with TRBD2 identical over 11 bases. The CDR3 sequence is 18 residues long. J was trimmed by 0 bases and V by 6 bases; bases with no gene match: 11. CDR1 is MDHEN, CDR2 SYDVKM, per germline.

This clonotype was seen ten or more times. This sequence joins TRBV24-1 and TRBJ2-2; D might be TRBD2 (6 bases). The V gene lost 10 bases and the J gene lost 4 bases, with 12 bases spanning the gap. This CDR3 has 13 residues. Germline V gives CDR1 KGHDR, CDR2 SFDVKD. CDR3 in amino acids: CATSPAGTGELFF. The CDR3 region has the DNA TGTGCCACGTCTCCAGCGGGCACCGGGGAGCTGTTTTTT.

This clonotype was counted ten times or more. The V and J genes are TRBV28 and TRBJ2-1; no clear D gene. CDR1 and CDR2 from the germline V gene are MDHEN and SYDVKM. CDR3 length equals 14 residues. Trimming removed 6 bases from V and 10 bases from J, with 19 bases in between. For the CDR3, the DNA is TGTGCCAGCAGCCCCCGGTCGTTGAATCGAGAGCAGTTCTTC. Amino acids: CASSPRSLNREQFF.

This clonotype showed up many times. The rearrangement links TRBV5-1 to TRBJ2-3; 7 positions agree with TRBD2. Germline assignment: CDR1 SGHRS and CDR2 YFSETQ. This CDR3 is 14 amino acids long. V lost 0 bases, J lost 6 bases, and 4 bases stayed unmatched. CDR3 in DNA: TGCGCCAGCAGCTTGGCTGGCGGGGGTGATACGCAGTATTTT. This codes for CASSLAGGGDTQYF.

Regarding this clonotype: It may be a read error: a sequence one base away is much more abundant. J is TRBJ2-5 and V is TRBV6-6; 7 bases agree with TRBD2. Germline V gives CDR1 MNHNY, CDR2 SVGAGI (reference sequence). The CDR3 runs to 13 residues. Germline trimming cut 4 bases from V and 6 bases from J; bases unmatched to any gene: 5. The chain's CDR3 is CASSWTSQKTQYF. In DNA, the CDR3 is TGTGCCAGCAGTTGGACTAGTCAAAAGACCCAGTACTTC.

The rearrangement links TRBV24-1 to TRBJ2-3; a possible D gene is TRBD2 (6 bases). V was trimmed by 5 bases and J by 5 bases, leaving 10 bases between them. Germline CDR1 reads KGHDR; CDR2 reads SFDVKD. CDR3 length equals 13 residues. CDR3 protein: CATSVTAGDTQYF. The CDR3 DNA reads TGTGCCACCAGTGTCACAGCGGGAGATACGCAGTATTTT.

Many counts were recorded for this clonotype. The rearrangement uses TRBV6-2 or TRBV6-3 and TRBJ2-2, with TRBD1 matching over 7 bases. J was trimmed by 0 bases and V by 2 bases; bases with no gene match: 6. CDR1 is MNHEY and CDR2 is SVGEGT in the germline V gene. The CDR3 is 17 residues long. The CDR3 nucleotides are TGTGCCAGCAGTTACCGAGGACAGGCGGCGAACACCGGGGAGCTGTTTTTT. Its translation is CASSYRGQAANTGELFF.

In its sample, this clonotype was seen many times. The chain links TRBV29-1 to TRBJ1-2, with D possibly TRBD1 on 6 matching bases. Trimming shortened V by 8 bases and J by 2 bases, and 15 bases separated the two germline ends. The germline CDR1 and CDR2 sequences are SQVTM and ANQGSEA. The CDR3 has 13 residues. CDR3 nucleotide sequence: TGCAGCACAAAAAGGGGGGGCAACTATGGCTACACCTTC. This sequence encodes CSTKRGGNYGYTF.

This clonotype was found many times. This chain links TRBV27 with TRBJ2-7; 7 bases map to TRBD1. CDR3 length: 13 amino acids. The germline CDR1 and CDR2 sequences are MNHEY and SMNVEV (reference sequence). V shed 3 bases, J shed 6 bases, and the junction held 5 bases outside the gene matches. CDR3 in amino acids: CASSLPGGVEQYF. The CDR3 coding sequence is TGTGCCAGCAGTTTGCCAGGGGGTGTCGAGCAGTACTTC.

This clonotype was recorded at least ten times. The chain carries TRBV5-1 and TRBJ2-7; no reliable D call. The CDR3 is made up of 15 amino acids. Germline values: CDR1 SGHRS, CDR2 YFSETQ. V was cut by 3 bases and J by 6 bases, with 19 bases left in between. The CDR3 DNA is TGCGCCAGCAGCTCAGATGGGATATCGGGTCGCGAGCAGTACTTC. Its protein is CASSSDGISGREQYF.

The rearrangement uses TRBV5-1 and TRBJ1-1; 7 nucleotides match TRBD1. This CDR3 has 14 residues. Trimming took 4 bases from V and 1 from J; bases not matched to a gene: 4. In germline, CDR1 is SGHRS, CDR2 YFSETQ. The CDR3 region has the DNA TGCGCCAGCAGCACGGGACAGCAGAACACTGAAGCTTTCTTT. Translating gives CASSTGQQNTEAFF.

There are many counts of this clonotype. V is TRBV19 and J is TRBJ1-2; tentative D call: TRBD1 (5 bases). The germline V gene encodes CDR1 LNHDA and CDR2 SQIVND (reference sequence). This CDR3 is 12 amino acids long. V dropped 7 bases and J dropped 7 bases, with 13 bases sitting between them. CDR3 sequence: CASKTSGTGYTF. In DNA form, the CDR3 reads TGTGCCAGTAAGACGTCAGGGACTGGCTACACCTTC. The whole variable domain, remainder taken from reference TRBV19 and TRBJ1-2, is DGGITQSPKYLFRKEGQNVTLSCEQNLNHDAMYWYRQDPGQGLRLIYYSQIVNDFQKGDIAEGYSVSREKKESFPLTVTSAQKNPTAFYLCASKTSGTGYTFGSGTRLTVV.

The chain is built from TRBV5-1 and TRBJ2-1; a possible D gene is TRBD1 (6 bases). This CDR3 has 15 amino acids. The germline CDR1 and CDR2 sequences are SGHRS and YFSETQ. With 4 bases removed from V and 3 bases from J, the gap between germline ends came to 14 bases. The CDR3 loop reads CASSEGHFLYNEQFF. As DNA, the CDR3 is TGCGCCAGCAGCGAGGGACACTTCCTCTACAATGAGCAGTTCTTC.